These 28 T cell receptor beta chains came from one sample sequenced in a study of CD4 and CD8 cells across lung adenocarcinoma regions. TCRdb processed the PCR reads anew with MiXCR; each CDR3 protein has one entry. The sample lists 20,000 to 25,000 distinct CDR3 sequences, around 50% occurring once. Sequencing was performed on CD4+ T cells from the center of a lung tumor. Source of these receptors: a male donor with lung adenocarcinoma. The CD4 and CD8 labels of this study may be unreliable.

This clonotype appeared many times. V gene TRBV6-1 combines with J gene TRBJ1-1; 7 nucleotides agree with TRBD1. The junction had 15 bases not matched to a gene; V was cut back by 4 bases and J by 7 bases. The CDR3 length is 16 residues. Germline V CDR1 and CDR2: MNHNS, SASEGT. CDR3: CASSARTGGVGSEAFF. CDR3 coding DNA: TGTGCCAGCAGTGCCCGGACAGGAGGGGTTGGGAGTGAAGCTTTCTTT.

This clonotype has at least ten counts. The V call is TRBV27, the J call TRBJ2-1; tentatively, D is TRBD1 (6 bases). The CDR3 is 15 residues long. The germline V gene encodes CDR1 MNHEY and CDR2 SMNVEV (reference sequence). V was pared by 3 bases and J by 4 bases, with 13 bases between. Here the CDR3 DNA reads TGTGCCAGCAGTTTCCCCCAGGGGAATTACAATGAGCAGTTCTTC. Translation: CASSFPQGNYNEQFF.

This clonotype was recorded many times. V and J are TRBV4-2 and TRBJ2-1; 11 bases are shared with TRBD2. J lost 6 bases, V lost 2 bases, and 9 bases had no gene match. Germline values: CDR1 LGHNA, CDR2 YNFKEQ. The CDR3 totals 17 residues. This CDR3 reads CASSQHSGTSGRNEQFF. Here the CDR3 DNA reads TGTGCCAGCAGCCAACACTCTGGGACTAGCGGCCGCAATGAGCAGTTCTTC.

This clonotype showed up just once. One end of the junction does not line up with germline, which may come from a read error. The chain carries TRBV6-1 and TRBJ2-5; TRBD1 matches at 8 bases. This CDR3 contains 14 residues. Germline CDR1 and CDR2: MNHNS and SASEGT. The CDR3 sequence: CASKIGTGEDTQYF. The CDR3 bases are TGTGCCAGCAAAATTGGGACAGGCGAAGATACCCAGTACTTC.

Note on this clonotype: The junction departs from germline at one end; a sequencing error may be responsible. The chain links TRBV6-1 to TRBJ2-5; D may be TRBD1 or TRBD2 (5 bases each). Germline loops: CDR1 MNHNS, CDR2 SASEGT. The CDR3 loop spans 12 amino acids. The CDR3: CVCGPGQATRYF. Here the CDR3 DNA reads TGTGTCTGTGGGCCGGGGCAAGCGACCCGGTACTTC.

The rearrangement uses TRBV6-1 and TRBJ2-3; D unresolved. V lost 6 bases and J lost 11, with 30 bases in between. Germline assignment: CDR1 MNHNS and CDR2 SASEGT. The CDR3 length is 17 residues. The CDR3: CASSRDPARGYKNMQYF. CDR3 bases: TGTGCCAGCAGCAGAGACCCCGCGCGCGGATACAAAAACATGCAGTATTTT.

This clonotype has more than one count but fewer than ten. The V and J genes are TRBV9 and TRBJ2-2; D gene uncertain. V was pared by 1 base and J by 8 bases, with 12 bases between. Germline CDR1 reads SGDLS; CDR2 reads YYNGEE. CDR3 length: 14 residues. In DNA form, the CDR3 reads TGTGCCAGCAGCGTAACGCCCCTCGTGGGGGAGCTGTTTTTT. Translating gives CASSVTPLVGELFF. The full variable domain, in which reference TRBV9 and TRBJ2-2 provide the parts outside the CDR3, is DSGVTQTPKHLITATGQRVTLRCSPRSGDLSVYWYQQSLDQGLQFLIQYYNGEERAKGNILERFSAQQFPDLHSELNLSSLELGDSALYFCASSVTPLVGELFFGEGSRLTVL.

As concerns this clonotype: One junction end disagrees with the germline gene, perhaps due to a read error. The genes are TRBV4-1 and TRBJ2-3, with D tentatively TRBD1 or TRBD2 (5 bases each). This CDR3 contains 17 residues. Germline CDR1 reads MGHRA; CDR2 reads YSYEKL. The CDR3, as DNA: TGCGCCCGCAGCCAAGTCTCGGGGCTAGGGACCAAAGATACTCAGTATTTT. Amino acid sequence: CARSQVSGLGTKDTQYF.

The table lists this clonotype with many counts. The chain couples TRBV7-8 to TRBJ2-3; D not certain. This CDR3 spans 15 amino acids. CDR1 is SGHVS, CDR2 FQNEAQ, per germline. Trimming shortened V by 4 bases and J by 0 bases, and 11 bases separated the two germline ends. The CDR3 is CASSSRRPSTDTQYF. CDR3 in DNA: TGTGCCAGCAGCTCCAGACGGCCTAGCACAGATACGCAGTATTTT.

The rearrangement uses TRBV6-1 and TRBJ2-3; weak D call: TRBD2 (7 bases). The DNA matches TRBJ2-7 better at its end, which makes the J call doubtful. The CDR3 sequence is 16 residues long. Germline CDR1 is MNHNS and CDR2 is SASEGT. In nucleotides, the CDR3 is TGTGCCAGCAGGGGTAAGGGGGGGCGTGGCCCAGAGACGCAGTACTTC. The encoded protein is CASRGKGGRGPETQYF.

The genes are TRBV6-1 and TRBJ2-5; D perhaps matches TRBD2 (6 bases). The end of the DNA aligns better with TRBJ2-1, so the J call may be wrong. The CDR3 covers 17 residues. Germline CDR1 is MNHNS and CDR2 is SASEGT. CDR3 coding DNA: TGTGCCAGCAGTACCCGGACCGGGACTTCGTTGGTCTACGAGCAGTTCTTC. Translation: CASSTRTGTSLVYEQFF.

This clonotype came up many times. Relative to the germline gene, one junction end is altered; a read error may explain this. The chain uses TRBV6-1 and TRBJ2-3; D perhaps matches TRBD2 (7 bases). The length of the CDR3 is 15 residues. Germline V lookup: CDR1 MNHNS, CDR2 SASEGT. This CDR3 reads CASREGGGSTDTQYF. The CDR3 region has the DNA TGTGCCAGCAGAGAAGGGGGGGGTTCCACAGATACGCAGTATTTT.

Many counts were recorded for this clonotype. J is TRBJ2-1 and V is TRBV6-4; 8 bases agree with TRBD1. The germline CDR1 and CDR2 sequences are MRHNA and SNTAGT. The CDR3 sequence is 13 residues long. Germline trimming cut 2 bases from V and 10 bases from J; bases unmatched to any gene: 4. CDR3 nucleotide sequence: TGTGCCAGCAGTGACGGACAGGGCTGGGAGCAGTTCTTC. Its protein is CASSDGQGWEQFF.

The V call is TRBV3-1, the J call TRBJ2-5; D is ambiguous. The CDR3 extends over 14 amino acids. V was pared by 0 bases and J by 2 bases, with 7 bases between. CDR1 is LGHDT and CDR2 is YNNKEL in the germline V gene (reference sequence). The CDR3 nucleotides read TGTGCCAGCAGCCAAGAAAACAGACAAGAGACCCAGTACTTC. This gives the protein CASSQENRQETQYF.

This clonotype was observed a single time. The rearrangement uses TRBV3-1 and TRBJ2-1; maybe TRBD2 (6 bases). The DNA end is more similar to TRBJ2-5, so the J call may be wrong. Germline CDR1 reads LGHDT; CDR2 reads YNNKEL (reference sequence). This CDR3 is 15 amino acids long. CDR3 residues: CASSSTKVAEETQYF. The DNA of the CDR3 is TGTGCCAGCAGCTCCACTAAAGTAGCGGAAGAGACCCAGTACTTC.

This clonotype has just a few counts. V gene TRBV2 combines with J gene TRBJ2-1; tentatively, D is TRBD2 (6 bases). Looked up from germline, CDR1 is SNHLY and CDR2 is FYNNEI. V was cut by 1 base and J by 4 bases, with 11 bases left in between. The CDR3 spans 15 residues. The CDR3 loop reads CASSEGGRPYNEQFF. DNA of the CDR3: TGTGCCAGCAGTGAAGGGGGGAGGCCTTACAATGAGCAGTTCTTC.

This clonotype has a handful of counts. The CDR3 nucleotides read TGTGCCAGCAGCACCGGGACAGGGGGCTTTGGCAATCAGCCCCAGCATTTT. It specifies CASSTGTGGFGNQPQHF. V and J are TRBV25-1 and TRBJ1-5; 12 bases are shared with TRBD1. CDR1 and CDR2 from the germline V gene are MGHDK and SYGVNS. J was trimmed by 2 bases and V by 6 bases; bases with no gene match: 8. This CDR3 is built from 17 residues.

This clonotype showed up many times. This chain connects TRBV6-5 to TRBJ2-1; TRBD1 or TRBD2 may be the D gene (5 bases each). The J call may be faulty, since TRBJ2-7 better matches the DNA end. Germline CDR1 MNHEY, CDR2 SVGAGI. This CDR3 contains 14 residues. DNA of the CDR3: TGTGCCAGCAGTTCGGGGCTGCTAGGGTACGAGCAGTACTTC. Its translation is CASSSGLLGYEQYF.

The V gene is TRBV4-1, the J gene TRBJ2-5, with 12 nucleotides matching TRBD2. The last part of the DNA fits TRBJ2-1 better; the J call may be wrong. The CDR3 length is 16 residues. Germline CDR1 is MGHRA and CDR2 is YSYEKL. CDR3 protein: CASSHEGLAGHPGQFF. In nucleotides, the CDR3 is TGCGCCAGCAGCCATGAGGGACTAGCGGGCCATCCGGGGCAGTTCTTC.

A remark on this clonotype: A read error may produce the germline difference seen at one junction end. V usage is TRBV10-1 and J usage is TRBJ2-4; perhaps TRBD2 as D (5 bases). Germline V gene lookup returns CDR1 WNHNN and CDR2 SYGVQD (reference sequence). The CDR3 spans 13 residues. In nucleotides, the CDR3 is TGCGCCAGCAGTGAGGGAGGAAAAAATACGCAGTACTTT. Its protein product is CASSEGGKNTQYF.

There are many counts of this clonotype. CDR3 loop: CASSQSGELFF. In DNA form, the CDR3 reads TGTGCCAGCAGCCAGTCCGGGGAGCTGTTTTTT. The chain recombines TRBV14 with TRBJ2-2; unclear D gene. The germline gives CDR1 SGHDN, CDR2 FVKESK. The V gene lost 3 bases and the J gene lost 6 bases, with 2 bases spanning the gap. The CDR3 totals 11 residues.

This clonotype showed up many times. The chain links TRBV6-1 to TRBJ1-1, with 11 bases fitting TRBD1. The junction had 5 bases not matched to a gene; V was cut back by 5 bases and J by 6 bases. Looked up from germline, CDR1 is MNHNS and CDR2 is SASEGT. This CDR3 is 14 amino acids long. In DNA form, the CDR3 reads TGTGCCAGCAGTCGGGACAGGGGGGGGGCTGAAGCTTTCTTT. Its protein product is CASSRDRGGAEAFF.

The sample holds many counts of this clonotype. This chain joins TRBV7-2 and TRBJ2-1; 11 nucleotides line up with TRBD2. The DNA matches TRBJ2-7 better at its end, which makes the J call doubtful. Germline loops: CDR1 SGHTA, CDR2 FQGNSA. The CDR3 has 16 residues. This chain's CDR3 is CASSLDTSGSSYEQYF. DNA of the CDR3: TGTGCCAGCAGCTTAGACACTAGCGGGAGCTCCTACGAGCAGTACTTC.

This clonotype was seen repeatedly, ten times or more. V is TRBV27 and J is TRBJ1-2, with D possibly being TRBD1 (6 bases). There are 15 residues in the CDR3. The ends were cut back, 0 bases at V and 7 bases at J, with 15 bases in the middle. Germline V lookup: CDR1 MNHEY, CDR2 SMNVEV (reference sequence). CDR3 nucleotide sequence: TGTGCCAGCAGTTTATCGACGGGGGGCCTCGGTGGCTACACCTTC. Protein sequence: CASSLSTGGLGGYTF.

The DNA of the CDR3 is TGTGCCAGCAGTTTCTCCGGGACCATCTACAATGAGCAGTTCTTC. Its protein is CASSFSGTIYNEQFF. The rearrangement joins TRBV27 to TRBJ2-1, with D possibly called TRBD1 or TRBD2 (5 bases each). CDR3 length: 15 amino acids. Germline CDR1 reads MNHEY; CDR2 reads SMNVEV (reference sequence). The ends were cut back, 3 bases at V and 3 bases at J, with 12 bases in the middle.

This chain uses TRBV6-1 with TRBJ2-2; possibly TRBD1 for D (6 bases). The CDR3 is 14 amino acids. Looked up from germline, CDR1 is MNHNS and CDR2 is SASEGT. V gave up 10 bases and J gave up 16 bases, with 28 bases separating them. The CDR3: CATLTGLSTDTQFF. The CDR3 DNA reads as TGTGCCACCTTGACAGGCCTAAGCACCGATACGCAGTTTTTT.

This clonotype came up a few times. This sequence joins TRBV6-1 and TRBJ2-6, with TRBD1 matching 9 bases. The CDR3 length is 16 residues. The junction had 5 bases not matched to a gene; V was cut back by 4 bases and J by 4 bases. Germline assignment: CDR1 MNHNS and CDR2 SASEGT. The CDR3 protein is CASSGGTGSGANVLTF. The CDR3 DNA sequence: TGTGCCAGCAGTGGCGGGACAGGGTCAGGGGCCAACGTCCTGACTTTC.

Points on this clonotype: One end of the junction does not line up with germline, which may come from a read error. The chain is built from TRBV27 and TRBJ2-5; D possibly matches TRBD1 or TRBD2 (5 bases each). Per germline, CDR1 MNHEY and CDR2 SMNVEV (reference sequence). This CDR3 is 14 amino acids long. The CDR3 bases are TGTGCGAGCAGTGGGACCCGGGCCACAGAGACCCAGTACTTC. Its protein is CASSGTRATETQYF.